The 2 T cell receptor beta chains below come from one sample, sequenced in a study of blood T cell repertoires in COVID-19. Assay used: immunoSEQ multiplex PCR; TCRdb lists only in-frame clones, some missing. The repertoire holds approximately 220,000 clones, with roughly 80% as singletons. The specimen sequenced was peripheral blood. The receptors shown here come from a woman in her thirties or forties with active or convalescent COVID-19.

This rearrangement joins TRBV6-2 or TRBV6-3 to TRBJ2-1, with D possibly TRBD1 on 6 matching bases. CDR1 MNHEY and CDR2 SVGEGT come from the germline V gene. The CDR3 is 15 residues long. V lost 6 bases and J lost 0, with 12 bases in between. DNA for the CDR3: TGTGCCAGCAGCCACAGGGACGGCTCCTACAATGAGCAGTTCTTC. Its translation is CASSHRDGSYNEQFF.

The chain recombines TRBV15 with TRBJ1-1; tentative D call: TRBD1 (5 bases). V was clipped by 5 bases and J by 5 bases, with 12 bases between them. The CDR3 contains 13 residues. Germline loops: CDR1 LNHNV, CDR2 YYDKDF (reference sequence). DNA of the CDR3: TGTGCCACCAGCGCCAGGGTGGGGACTGAAGCTTTCTTT. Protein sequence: CATSARVGTEAFF.